This is a list of T cell receptor beta chains from one sample in a study of brain T cells in children with intractable seizures. TCRdb's copy holds only in-frame clones and misses some; the assay was immunoSEQ multiplex PCR. The top ten clones hold roughly 6% of a sample with around 44,000 clones, roughly 90% of them seen once. This specimen was peripheral blood, taken at surgery. The receptor source for this set is a girl aged 2-10 years with tuberous sclerosis and intractable seizures. CDR3s include the opening cysteine and the closing phenylalanine or tryptophan. A D gene is named only where the DNA matches it firmly. Clone size, where shown, is once, few, many, or a class for clones that have expanded.

d_gene	j_gene	v_gene	abundance	CDR3nt	CDR3aa
NA	TRBJ1-4	TRBV11-2	once	TGTGCCAGCAGCCCCCGGATGACAGGCCGACTTAATGAAAAACTGTTTTTT	CASSPRMTGRLNEKLFF
TRBD1	TRBJ1-2	TRBV9	NA	TGTGCCAGCAGCCTCCCCGGGACAGGAACCTTTAGCTATGGCTACACCTTC	CASSLPGTGTFSYGYTF
NA	TRBJ1-1	TRBV4-1	NA	TGCGCCAGCAGCCCCCCTTCGGGGGCCAACACTGAAGCTTTCTTT	CASSPPSGANTEAFF
NA	TRBJ2-3	TRBV6-5	NA	TGTGCCAGCAGTTACCTAGGGAAGGGCTCAACAGATACGCAGTATTTT	CASSYLGKGSTDTQYF
NA	TRBJ1-1	TRBV30	once	TGTGCCTGGAGTGAACAGTTGAACACTGAAGCTTTCTTT	CAWSEQLNTEAFF
NA	TRBJ1-1	TRBV2	NA	TGTGCCGTCAACCACAGGGTCACTGAAGCTTTCTTT	CAVNHRVTEAFF
NA	TRBJ2-6	TRBV27	NA	TGTGCCAGCAGTTTAATAGGGAAAGCTGGGGCCAACGTCCTGACTTTC	CASSLIGKAGANVLTF
TRBD1	TRBJ1-2	TRBV7-2	NA	TGTGCCAGCAGACAGGGGGGAACTTCTAACTATGGCTACACCTTC	CASRQGGTSNYGYTF
NA	TRBJ2-1	TRBV7-2	NA	TGTGCCAGCAGCCCCACTAGGGATGAGCAGTTCTTC	CASSPTRDEQFF
TRBD2	TRBJ2-3	TRBV5-1	once	TGCGCCAGCACCCAAGGGACTAGCGGGGGGGCTCTGTATTTT	CASTQGTSGGALYF
TRBD2	TRBJ2-2	TRBV11-2	NA	TGTGCCAGCAGCGGCCAAAGCGGGGAAAACACCGGGGAGCTGTTTTTT	CASSGQSGENTGELFF
NA	TRBJ2-5	TRBV7-3	NA	TGTGCCAGCAGCTTAGGAGCACTAGAGACCCAGTACTTC	CASSLGALETQYF
TRBD1	TRBJ1-6	TRBV2	NA	TGTGCCAGCAGGGACAGGACAGGGACCAAGAAAAATTCACCCCTCCACTTT	CASRDRTGTKKNSPLHF
NA	TRBJ2-5	TRBV24-1	NA	TGTGCCACCAGTGATTTGTCGGGGGCGGGAGAGACCCAGTACTTC	CATSDLSGAGETQYF
NA	TRBJ2-3	TRBV7-9	NA	TGTGCCAGCAGTCCCCAGGGAGGTTATTCCACAGATACGCAGTATTTT	CASSPQGGYSTDTQYF
NA	TRBJ2-6	TRBV5-1	NA	TGCGCCAGCAGCTTGGACGGGTCTGGGGCCAACGTCCTGACTTTC	CASSLDGSGANVLTF
NA	TRBJ1-2	TRBV3-1/TRBV3-2	NA	TGTGCCAGCAGCCAAGATACGGCAGGGATGAACTATGGCTACACCTTC	CASSQDTAGMNYGYTF
TRBD1	TRBJ1-4	TRBV4-1	NA	TGCGCCAGCAGCGCATCGGCAGGGGGGAATCTCTACCGTAATGAAAAACTGTTTTTT	CASSASAGGNLYRNEKLFF
NA	TRBJ2-1	TRBV4-2	NA	TGTGCCAGCAGCCAATCCGATTCCTACAATGAGCAGTTCTTC	CASSQSDSYNEQFF
NA	TRBJ2-1	TRBV23-1	NA	TGCGCCAGCAGTCATATGGCCCGCGGGACGAATGAGCAGTTCTTC	CASSHMARGTNEQFF
TRBD2	TRBJ2-5	TRBV9	NA	TGTGCCAGCAGCTCGGCCACTAGCGGGGGCCATGAGACCCAGTACTTC	CASSSATSGGHETQYF
TRBD1	TRBJ1-1	TRBV12-5	once	TGTGCTAGTGGCCTCGGTGCAGGGGGTGGGAACACTGAAGCTTTCTTT	CASGLGAGGGNTEAFF